A selection of T cell receptor beta chains follows, all from one sample in a study of identical twins. In TCRdb, the 5' RACE reads were re-called with MiXCR into one record per CDR3 protein. The table lists about 470,000 distinct CDR3 sequences, less than 25% of them singletons. These data also formed part of another study, on T cells expressing NK-cell markers.

The sequencing sample was made of CD4+ T cells sorted from blood. All receptors derive from a woman aged 18 to 35 in good health. Each CDR3 is given with its conserved first and last residue. The D gene is left open where the match is weak. Size is stated for part of the rows, as once, few or many counts, or as a class when the clone is expanded.

clone_size	d_call	v_call	j_call	cdr3_nt	cdr3_aa
once	TRBD2	TRBV4-3	TRBJ2-1	TGCGCCAGCAGCCAATGGGGGGGGAGCGAGCAGTTCTTC	CASSQWGGSEQFF
NA	NA	TRBV2	TRBJ2-4	TGTGCCAGCAGTGCTATGGGGGACGGCATTCAGTACTTC	CASSAMGDGIQYF
few	NA	TRBV5-1	TRBJ1-1	TGCGCCAGCAGCTTAATCGGGCCGGGGAACACTGAAGCTTTCTTT	CASSLIGPGNTEAFF
few	NA	TRBV6-2/TRBV6-3	TRBJ2-1	TGTGCCAGCAGTTTCTGGGGAGGTGAGCAGTTCTTC	CASSFWGGEQFF
NA	TRBD1	TRBV20-1	TRBJ1-1	TGCAGTGCCTGGACAGGGACCACTGAAGCTTTCTTT	CSAWTGTTEAFF
NA	TRBD2	TRBV12-3/TRBV12-4	TRBJ2-5	TGTGCCAGCAGTATAGCGGGTGGGATCCAAGAGACCCAGTACTTC	CASSIAGGIQETQYF
many	NA	TRBV5-1	TRBJ2-4	TGCGCCAGCAGTATGGGGGTGTATACCAAAAACATTCAGTACTTC	CASSMGVYTKNIQYF
NA	TRBD1	TRBV2	TRBJ1-4	TGTGCCAGCAGTGCCTCAAGGACAGGGGCGGAGTCCTATGAAAAACTGTTTTTT	CASSASRTGAESYEKLFF
NA	NA	TRBV11-2	TRBJ2-7	TGTGCCAGCAGCTTAGGTCCACTCGGGGGCGAGCAGTACTTC	CASSLGPLGGEQYF
NA	TRBD1	TRBV28	TRBJ2-1	TGTGCCAGCAGGGGGACAGGCTACAATGAGCAGTTCTTC	CASRGTGYNEQFF
NA	TRBD2	TRBV7-3	TRBJ2-2	TGTGCCAGCAGCCCAGGGCTAGCGGGGGGTCGGACCGGGGAGCTGTTTTTT	CASSPGLAGGRTGELFF
few	NA	TRBV7-2	TRBJ2-3	TGTGCCAGCAGCACAGATTCTAGCACAGATACGCAGTATTTT	CASSTDSSTDTQYF
NA	NA	TRBV7-2	TRBJ2-5	TGTGCCAGCAGCCAGCAGGGGGAGGGCCAGTACTTC	CASSQQGEGQYF
once	TRBD1	TRBV15	TRBJ1-1	TGTGCCACCAGCGGCGACAGGGGAGTCACTGAAGCTTTCTTT	CATSGDRGVTEAFF
NA	TRBD1	TRBV20-1	TRBJ1-1	TGCAGTGCTAAACCCCCCCGACAGGGCGCCACTGAAGCTTTCTTT	CSAKPPRQGATEAFF
NA	NA	TRBV7-9	TRBJ2-7	TGTGCCAGCAGCTTAACAGGGTCGGGGGCCTACGAGCAGTACTTC	CASSLTGSGAYEQYF
few	NA	TRBV7-2	TRBJ2-7	TGTGCCAGCAGCTTAAATCCTGGGGGTGGGGCCTACGAGCAGTACTTC	CASSLNPGGGAYEQYF
NA	NA	TRBV5-1	TRBJ1-1	TGCGCCAGCCGACCGGGAGTAGCGAACACTGAAGCTTTCTTT	CASRPGVANTEAFF
NA	NA	TRBV15	TRBJ2-3	TGTGCCACCGGGCGGGATCTTACAGATACGCAGTATTTT	CATGRDLTDTQYF
NA	NA	TRBV5-1	TRBJ1-5	TGCGCCAGCAGCTTGGTGCCCTCTAATCAGCCCCAGCATTTT	CASSLVPSNQPQHF
few	NA	TRBV4-2	TRBJ2-1	TGTGCCAGCAGCGAAGAGATCGGGAATGAGCAGTTCTTC	CASSEEIGNEQFF
once	NA	TRBV12-3/TRBV12-4	TRBJ1-1	TGTGCCAGCAGTCCCCGACAGCGCGGTATTACTGAAGCTTTCTTT	CASSPRQRGITEAFF
NA	TRBD1	TRBV2	TRBJ1-5	TGTGCCAGCAGTGAGTGGGGACAGGGGTGGAGCAATCAGCCCCAGCATTTT	CASSEWGQGWSNQPQHF
once	TRBD1	TRBV27	TRBJ1-1	TGTGCCAGCAGCGGGACAGGGACCCTGAACACTGAAGCTTTCTTT	CASSGTGTLNTEAFF
few	NA	TRBV11-2	TRBJ2-3	TGTGCCAGCAGCTTAGATCAGCCCGGGACTGGCGCGGCAGATACGCAGTATTTT	CASSLDQPGTGAADTQYF
many	NA	TRBV29-1	TRBJ1-2	TGCAGCGTTGAAGATCTAAACAGGGAGGCCCTCTATGGCTACACCTTC	CSVEDLNREALYGYTF
NA	NA	TRBV6-2/TRBV6-3	TRBJ2-3	TGTGCCAGCAGCCATCGACAGCATACGCAGTATTTT	CASSHRQHTQYF
few	TRBD2	TRBV14	TRBJ2-1	TGTGCCAGCAGCCAAGACTGGGCTAGCGGAAGGAATGAGCAGTTCTTC	CASSQDWASGRNEQFF
NA	TRBD1	TRBV29-1	TRBJ1-6	TGCAGCGTTGGGGGACAGGGGGATTCACCCCTACACTTT	CSVGGQGDSPLHF
few	NA	TRBV12-3/TRBV12-4	TRBJ2-7	TGTGCCAGCAGTTCCCGGGTTGAGAACGAGCAGTACTTC	CASSSRVENEQYF
NA	NA	TRBV9	TRBJ2-1	TGTGCCAGCAGCGTGAGCGGCACGGATGGCCGTGAGCAGTTCTTC	CASSVSGTDGREQFF
NA	NA	TRBV7-8	TRBJ2-3	TGTGCCAGCAGCTTATTAACAGGGAGAGATACGCAGTATTTT	CASSLLTGRDTQYF
few	NA	TRBV29-1	TRBJ2-2	TGCAGCGCCCGGACGGGAACCGCGAACACCGGGGAGCTGTTTTTT	CSARTGTANTGELFF
few	NA	TRBV7-2	TRBJ2-1	TGTGCCAGCAGCTTATCGCGGTATCAAGTCTTCTTC	CASSLSRYQVFF
NA	TRBD1	TRBV9	TRBJ2-5	TGTGCCAGCAGCCCCAGGACCCAGGGGGCCCAGTACTTC	CASSPRTQGAQYF
few	NA	TRBV20-1	TRBJ1-1	TGCAGTGCTAGACCCACCGGGGGGAACACTGAAGCTTTCTTT	CSARPTGGNTEAFF
NA	NA	TRBV5-1	TRBJ2-5	TGCGCCAGCAGCTTGAAAAGTCGAGAGACCCAGTACTTC	CASSLKSRETQYF
NA	TRBD1	TRBV3-1	TRBJ1-2	TGTGCCAGCAGCCCCTGGACAGGAGCTAACTATGGCTACACCTTC	CASSPWTGANYGYTF
few	NA	TRBV7-9	TRBJ2-6	TGTGCCAGCAGCTTCTGGGGGACCGATGCTGGGGCCAACGTCCTGACTTTC	CASSFWGTDAGANVLTF
NA	NA	TRBV6-2/TRBV6-3	TRBJ2-1	TGTGCCGCCCAGGAGCGAGTCTCCTACAATGAGCAGTTCTTC	CAAQERVSYNEQFF
few	TRBD1	TRBV5-1	TRBJ2-7	TGCGCCAGCAGCTTTCAGGACAGGGTTCACGAGCAGTACTTC	CASSFQDRVHEQYF
few	NA	TRBV12-3/TRBV12-4	TRBJ1-1	TGTGCCAGCAGTTTGGAGGGTGGAGCTTTCTTT	CASSLEGGAFF
few	TRBD2	TRBV6-1	TRBJ2-1	TGTGCCAGCAGTCTGCATGGCGGGAGAAATGAGCAGTTCTTC	CASSLHGGRNEQFF
NA	NA	TRBV20-1	TRBJ2-1	TGCAGTGCAACCGTCAGGGGGGGGAGGTATGAGCAGTTCTTC	CSATVRGGRYEQFF
few	NA	TRBV10-1	TRBJ1-1	TGCGCCAGCGCCGGACAGAACACTGAAGCTTTCTTT	CASAGQNTEAFF
NA	NA	TRBV18	TRBJ1-2	TGTGCCAGCTCACCACGGGGACCCGGGAACAACTATGGCTACACCTTC	CASSPRGPGNNYGYTF
NA	TRBD1	TRBV20-1	TRBJ1-2	TGCAGTGCAAGCCTCCAGGGGGCAGGGGGCTACACCTTC	CSASLQGAGGYTF
many	NA	TRBV6-5	TRBJ1-1	TGTGCCAGCATTTACGTTGCCAGGGGTCAAGCTTTCTTT	CASIYVARGQAFF
NA	NA	TRBV2	TRBJ2-6	TGTGCCAGCAGTGACGGGGGGCGCTCTGGGGCCAACGTCCTGACTTTC	CASSDGGRSGANVLTF
NA	TRBD1	TRBV29-1	TRBJ1-1	TGCAGCGGGGACAGTATGAACACTGAAGCTTTCTTT	CSGDSMNTEAFF
many	NA	TRBV20-1	TRBJ1-2	TGCAGTGCTAGAGATTCCCTCCGTTCCGGGACCTATGGCTACACCTTC	CSARDSLRSGTYGYTF
NA	NA	TRBV7-2	TRBJ2-5	TGTGCCAGCAGCAGAGCCGGGAAGGGGGAGACCCAGTACTTC	CASSRAGKGETQYF
NA	TRBD2	TRBV20-1	TRBJ2-4	TGCAGTGCGAGCGGGACCCTTCCAGCCAAAAACATTCAGTACTTC	CSASGTLPAKNIQYF
NA	NA	TRBV9	TRBJ2-2	TGTGCCAGCAGCGTAGAAGCGAGAAACACCGGGGAGCTGTTTTTT	CASSVEARNTGELFF
NA	NA	TRBV7-9	TRBJ1-1	TGTGCCAGCAGCTTATACTACCCGATACTGGGGAACACTGAAGCTTTCTTT	CASSLYYPILGNTEAFF
few	TRBD1	TRBV12-3/TRBV12-4	TRBJ2-7	TGTGCCAGCACCCCAGGGGGCGCGAGGGGCTACGAGCAGTACTTC	CASTPGGARGYEQYF
NA	TRBD2	TRBV20-1	TRBJ2-7	TGCAGTGCTCAACTAGCGGGAGTAATCGAGCAGTACTTC	CSAQLAGVIEQYF
NA	NA	TRBV3-1	TRBJ2-5	TGTGCCAGCAGCCAAGGGGGTCGGGCCCAGTACTTC	CASSQGGRAQYF
NA	NA	TRBV2	TRBJ2-1	TGTGCCAGCAAAGTCAGGGGAGCGGTTAGCTCCTACAATGAGCAGTTCTTC	CASKVRGAVSSYNEQFF
NA	TRBD2	TRBV2	TRBJ2-1	TGTGCCAGCAGGAGGGGTAGCGGGCATGAGCAGTTCTTC	CASRRGSGHEQFF